These T cell receptor beta chains were read from a single sample in a study of long-term antiretroviral therapy in people with HIV. Libraries were prepared by immunoSEQ multiplex PCR; TCRdb keeps only in-frame clonotypes and omits some of them. Of 20,000 to 30,000 clones in the sample, around 87% were seen once. Here the sequenced sample was unsorted PBMCs, taken 1.9 years after starting antiretroviral therapy. Every receptor here comes from a woman between 25 and 40 years old with HIV. The CDR3 runs from the conserved cysteine through the conserved F or W. D genes are given only for firm matches.

d_call: -; j_call: TRBJ2-1; v_call: TRBV19; cdr3_aa: CATGGDTIKMGSYNEQFF
d_call: -; j_call: TRBJ2-4; v_call: TRBV27; cdr3_aa: CASSLSIGAGAVAKNIQYF
d_call: -; j_call: TRBJ2-7; v_call: TRBV25-1; cdr3_aa: CASSRAGSSYEQYF
d_call: -; j_call: TRBJ1-2; v_call: TRBV2; cdr3_aa: CASSELPGLNYGYTF
d_call: -; j_call: TRBJ1-6; v_call: TRBV7-2; cdr3_aa: CASSLEGYSPLHF
d_call: -; j_call: TRBJ1-1; v_call: TRBV10-3; cdr3_aa: CAIGKTGTDTEAFF
d_call: -; j_call: TRBJ2-2; v_call: TRBV19; cdr3_aa: CASSIDAGATGELFF
d_call: -; j_call: TRBJ1-1; v_call: TRBV5-1; cdr3_aa: CASSLDGGLMNTEAFF
d_call: -; j_call: TRBJ1-4; v_call: TRBV11-2; cdr3_aa: CASSRDSRGEKLFF
d_call: -; j_call: TRBJ2-3; v_call: TRBV2; cdr3_aa: CASKAVITDTQYF
d_call: -; j_call: TRBJ2-2; v_call: TRBV21-1; cdr3_aa: CASSIQGFGTGELFF
d_call: -; j_call: TRBJ1-1; v_call: TRBV7-2; cdr3_aa: CASSSGTGFAEAFF
d_call: -; j_call: TRBJ2-2; v_call: TRBV9; cdr3_aa: CASSSDRNTGELFF
d_call: -; j_call: TRBJ1-1; v_call: TRBV19; cdr3_aa: CASSLSSGRTEAFF
d_call: -; j_call: TRBJ2-2; v_call: TRBV7-8; cdr3_aa: CASSLASLVITGELFF
d_call: -; j_call: TRBJ1-1; v_call: TRBV6-1; cdr3_aa: CASREHVRNTEAFF
d_call: TRBD1; j_call: TRBJ1-1; v_call: TRBV7-9; cdr3_aa: CASSSGQGDEAFF
d_call: -; j_call: TRBJ2-2; v_call: TRBV7-3; cdr3_aa: CASSLLLNTGELFF
d_call: -; j_call: TRBJ2-2; v_call: TRBV9; cdr3_aa: CASSVGASGTGELFF
d_call: TRBD1; j_call: TRBJ2-1; v_call: TRBV5-1; cdr3_aa: CASSPGQGFDNEQFF
d_call: -; j_call: TRBJ2-2; v_call: TRBV9; cdr3_aa: CASSVYSGELFF
d_call: -; j_call: TRBJ1-4; v_call: TRBV15; cdr3_aa: CATSRDRRSLNEKLFF
d_call: -; j_call: TRBJ1-1; v_call: TRBV14; cdr3_aa: CASSQAGNTEAFF
d_call: -; j_call: TRBJ1-6; v_call: TRBV27; cdr3_aa: CASSSRTGSPLHF
d_call: -; j_call: TRBJ1-3; v_call: TRBV27; cdr3_aa: CASSLERSPGNTIYF
d_call: -; j_call: TRBJ1-1; v_call: TRBV29-1; cdr3_aa: CSAQGLANTEAFF
d_call: TRBD2; j_call: TRBJ2-5; v_call: TRBV5-1; cdr3_aa: CASSPSFAGGQETQYF